The clone carrying this TCR beta chain was seen only a few times. Its target is not known. Germline-derived CDR1 and CDR2 are MNHEY and SVGEGT. The V end was cut by 7 bases, the J end by 5 bases, with 12 bases between. This CDR3 has 13 amino acids. The data are from a study of identical twins. Study-level findings and limits: Twins' surplus sharing was weaker for beta out-of-frame sequences.

TCRdb reprocessed the 5' RACE reads with MiXCR, giving one entry per CDR3 protein. The sample has more than 1.5 million distinct CDR3 sequences; 25% to 35% are singletons. The chain combines TRBV6-2 or TRBV6-3 with TRBJ2-1; D perhaps matches TRBD2 (5 bases). The sequenced material came from cord blood. This clonotype was obtained from a newborn girl in good health. This CDR3 is CASTRVVDNEQFF. The CDR3 DNA is TGTGCCAGCACGAGGGTGGTTGACAATGAGCAGTTCTTC.